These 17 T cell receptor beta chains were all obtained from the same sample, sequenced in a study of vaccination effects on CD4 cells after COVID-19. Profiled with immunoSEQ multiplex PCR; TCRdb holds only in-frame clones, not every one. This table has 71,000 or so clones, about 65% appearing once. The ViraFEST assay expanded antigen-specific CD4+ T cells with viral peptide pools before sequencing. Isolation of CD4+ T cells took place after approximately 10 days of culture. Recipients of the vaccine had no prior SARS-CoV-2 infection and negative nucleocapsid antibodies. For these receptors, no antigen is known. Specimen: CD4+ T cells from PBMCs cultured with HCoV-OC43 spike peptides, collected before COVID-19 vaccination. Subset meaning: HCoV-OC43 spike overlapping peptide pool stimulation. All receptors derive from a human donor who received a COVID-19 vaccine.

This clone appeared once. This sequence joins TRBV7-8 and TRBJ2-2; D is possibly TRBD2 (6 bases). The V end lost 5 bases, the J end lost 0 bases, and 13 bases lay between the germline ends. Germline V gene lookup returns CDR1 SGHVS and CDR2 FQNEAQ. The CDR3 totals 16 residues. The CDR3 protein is CASSRGTLANTGELFF. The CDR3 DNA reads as TGTGCCAGCAGCAGAGGGACTCTCGCGAACACCGGGGAGCTGTTTTTT.

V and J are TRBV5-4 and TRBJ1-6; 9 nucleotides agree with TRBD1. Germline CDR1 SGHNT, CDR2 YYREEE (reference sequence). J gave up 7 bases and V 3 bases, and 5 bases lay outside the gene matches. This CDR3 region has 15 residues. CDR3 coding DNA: TGTGCCAGCAGCTCTGGAGACAGGGGGAATTCACCCCTCCACTTT. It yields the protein CASSSGDRGNSPLHF.

CDR3 sequence reads: CASSRTSGGLETQYF. The DNA of the CDR3 is TGTGCCAGCAGCCGCACTAGCGGGGGGCTGGAGACCCAGTACTTC. The gene calls are TRBV7-3 and TRBJ2-5, with 12 bases that match TRBD2. V dropped 5 bases and J dropped 5; count of bases not matched to a gene: 6. Germline V gene data show CDR1 as SGHTA and CDR2 as FQGTGA. This CDR3 spans 15 amino acids. Full variable domain (outside the CDR3, taken from reference TRBV7-3 and TRBJ2-5): GAGVSQTPSNKVTEKGKYVELRCDPISGHTALYWYRQSLGQGPEFLIYFQGTGAADDSGLPNDRFFAVRPEGSVSTLKIQRTERGDSAVYLCASSRTSGGLETQYFGPGTRLLVL.

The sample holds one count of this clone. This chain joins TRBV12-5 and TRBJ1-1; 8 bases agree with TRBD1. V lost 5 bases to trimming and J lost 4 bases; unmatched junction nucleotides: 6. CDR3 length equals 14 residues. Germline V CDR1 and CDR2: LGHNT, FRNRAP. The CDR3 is CASGGTGGFTEAFF. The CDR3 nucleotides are TGTGCTAGTGGTGGGACAGGCGGGTTCACTGAAGCTTTCTTT.

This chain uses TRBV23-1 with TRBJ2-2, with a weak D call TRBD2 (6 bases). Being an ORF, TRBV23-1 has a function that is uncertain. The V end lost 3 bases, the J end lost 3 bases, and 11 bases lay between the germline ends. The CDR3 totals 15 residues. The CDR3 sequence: CASSQYGGDTGELFF. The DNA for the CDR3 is TGCGCCAGCAGTCAGTACGGAGGGGACACCGGGGAGCTGTTTTTT.

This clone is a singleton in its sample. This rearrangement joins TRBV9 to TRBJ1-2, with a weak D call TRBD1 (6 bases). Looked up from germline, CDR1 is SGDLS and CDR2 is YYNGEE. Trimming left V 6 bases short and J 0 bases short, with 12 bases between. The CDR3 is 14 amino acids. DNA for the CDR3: TGTGCCAGCAACCGGGCAGGGGCTAACTATGGCTACACCTTC. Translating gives CASNRAGANYGYTF. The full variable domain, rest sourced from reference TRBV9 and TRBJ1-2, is DSGVTQTPKHLITATGQRVTLRCSPRSGDLSVYWYQQSLDQGLQFLIQYYNGEERAKGNILERFSAQQFPDLHSELNLSSLELGDSALYFCASNRAGANYGYTFGSGTRLTVV.

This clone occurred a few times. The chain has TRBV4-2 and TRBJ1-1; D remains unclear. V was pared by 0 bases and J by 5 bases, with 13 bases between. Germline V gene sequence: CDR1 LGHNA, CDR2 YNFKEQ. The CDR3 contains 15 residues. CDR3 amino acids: CASSQDPGFETEAFF. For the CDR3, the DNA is TGTGCCAGCAGCCAAGATCCGGGGTTCGAGACTGAAGCTTTCTTT.

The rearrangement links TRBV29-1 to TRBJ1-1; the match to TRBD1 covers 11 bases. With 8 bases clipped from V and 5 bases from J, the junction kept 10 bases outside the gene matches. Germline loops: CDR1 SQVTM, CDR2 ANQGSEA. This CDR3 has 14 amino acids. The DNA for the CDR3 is TGCAGCCACCGAGGACAGGGGGCAGGAACTGAAGCTTTCTTT. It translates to CSHRGQGAGTEAFF.

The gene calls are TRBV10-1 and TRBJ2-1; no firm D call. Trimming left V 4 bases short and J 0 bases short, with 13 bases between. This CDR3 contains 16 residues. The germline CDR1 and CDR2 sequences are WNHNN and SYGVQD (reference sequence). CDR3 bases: TGCGCCAGCAGTGGACTTAAGGCCGGCTCCTACAATGAGCAGTTCTTC. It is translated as CASSGLKAGSYNEQFF.

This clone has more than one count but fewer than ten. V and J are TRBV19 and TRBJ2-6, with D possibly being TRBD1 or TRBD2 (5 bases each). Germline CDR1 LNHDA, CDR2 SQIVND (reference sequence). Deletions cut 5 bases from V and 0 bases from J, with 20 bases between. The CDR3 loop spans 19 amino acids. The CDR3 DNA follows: TGTGCCAGTAGTGCCGGGACGCCCAGGATTGGCTCTGGGGCCAACGTCCTGACTTTC. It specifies CASSAGTPRIGSGANVLTF.

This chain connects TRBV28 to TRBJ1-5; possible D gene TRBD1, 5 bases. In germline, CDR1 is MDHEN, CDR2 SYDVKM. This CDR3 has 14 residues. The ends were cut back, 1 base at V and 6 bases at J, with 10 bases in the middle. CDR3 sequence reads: CASSLFGGGQPQHF. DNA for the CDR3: TGTGCCAGCAGTTTATTTGGGGGGGGTCAGCCCCAGCATTTT. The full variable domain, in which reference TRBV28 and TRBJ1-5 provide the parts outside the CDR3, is DVKVTQSSRYLVKRTGEKVFLECVQDMDHENMFWYRQDPGLGLRLIYFSYDVKMKEKGDIPEGYSVSREKKERFSLILESASTNQTSMYLCASSLFGGGQPQHFGDGTRLSIL.

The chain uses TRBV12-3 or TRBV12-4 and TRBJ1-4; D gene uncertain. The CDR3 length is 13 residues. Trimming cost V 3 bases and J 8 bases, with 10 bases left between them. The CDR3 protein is CASSFRRVEKLFF. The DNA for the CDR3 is TGTGCCAGCAGTTTTCGTCGTGTCGAAAAACTGTTTTTT.

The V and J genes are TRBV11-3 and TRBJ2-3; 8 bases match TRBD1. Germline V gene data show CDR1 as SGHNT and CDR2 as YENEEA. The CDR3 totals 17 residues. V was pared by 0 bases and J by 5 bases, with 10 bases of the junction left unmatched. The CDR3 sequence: CASSLDGQGALGDTQYF. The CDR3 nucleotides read TGTGCCAGCAGCTTAGATGGGCAGGGGGCGTTAGGAGATACGCAGTATTTT.

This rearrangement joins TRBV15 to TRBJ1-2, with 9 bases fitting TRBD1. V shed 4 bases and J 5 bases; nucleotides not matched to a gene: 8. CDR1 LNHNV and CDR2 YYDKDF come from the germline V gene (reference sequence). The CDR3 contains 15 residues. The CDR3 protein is CATSKTTGGWYGYTF. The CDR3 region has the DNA TGTGCCACCAGCAAAACGACAGGGGGATGGTATGGCTACACCTTC.

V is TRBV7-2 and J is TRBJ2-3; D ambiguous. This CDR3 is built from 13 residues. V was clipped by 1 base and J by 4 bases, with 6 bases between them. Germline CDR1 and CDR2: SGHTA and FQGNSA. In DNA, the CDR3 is TGTGCCAGCAGCTTAGTCGCGGCAGATACGCAGTATTTT. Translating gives CASSLVAADTQYF. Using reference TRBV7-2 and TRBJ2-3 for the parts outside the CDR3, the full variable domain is GAGVSQSPSNKVTEKGKDVELRCDPISGHTALYWYRQSLGQGLEFLIYFQGNSAPDKSGLPSDRFSAERTGGSVSTLTIQRTQQEDSAVYLCASSLVAADTQYFGPGTRLTVL.

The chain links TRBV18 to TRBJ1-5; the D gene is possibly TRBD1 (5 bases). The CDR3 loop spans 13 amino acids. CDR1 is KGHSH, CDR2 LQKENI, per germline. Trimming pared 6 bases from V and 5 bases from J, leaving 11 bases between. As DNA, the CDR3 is TGTGCCAGCTCGCCAGGGAGAGATCAGCCCCAGCATTTT. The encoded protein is CASSPGRDQPQHF. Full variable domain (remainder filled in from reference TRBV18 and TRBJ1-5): NAGVMQNPRHLVRRRGQEARLRCSPMKGHSHVYWYRQLPEEGLKFMVYLQKENIIDESGMPKERFSAEFPKEGPSILRIQQVVRGDSAAYFCASSPGRDQPQHFGDGTRLSIL.

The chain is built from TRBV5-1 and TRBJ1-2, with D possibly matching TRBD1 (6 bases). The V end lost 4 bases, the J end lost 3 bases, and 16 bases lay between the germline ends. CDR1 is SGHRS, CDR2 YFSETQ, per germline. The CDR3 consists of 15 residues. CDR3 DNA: TGCGCCAGCAGCCTGCAACCGGGACAAGACTATGGCTACACCTTC. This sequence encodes CASSLQPGQDYGYTF.